A single T cell receptor beta chain is shown here with its context. As yet, its antigen is unknown. Germline V gene sequence: CDR1 SGHTA, CDR2 FQGNSA. Deletions cut 1 base from V and 0 bases from J, with 4 bases between. The CDR3 runs to 15 residues. From the 5' RACE reads, TCRdb called clonotypes with MiXCR, one entry per CDR3 protein. The sample holds around 310,000 distinct CDR3 sequences, about 20% seen once. This entry comes from a study of T-cell memory formation after mild COVID-19. General study results and limits: Clones from the second wave (peaking day 37) had unconfirmed SARS-CoV-2 specificity. Clones contracting across day 15 to 85 had a balanced CD4/CD8 profile; later expanding clones leaned CD4+. Pre-infection memory held some responding clones, suggesting pre-existing cross-reactive T cells responded. Mainly in CM and EM were contracting CD4+ clones; CD8+ were in EMRA.

The source material was PBMCs or a T cell subset sorted from them (not recorded which). The sequence derives from a man aged 18 to 35 who had mild COVID-19 (a few samples of this study predate the infection). Cell type and time point are not known. V gene TRBV7-2 combines with J gene TRBJ2-6; no reliable D call. In DNA form, the CDR3 reads TGTGCCAGCAGCTTAGGGGACTCTGGGGCCAACGTCCTGACTTTC. Translation gives CASSLGDSGANVLTF.